These 25 T cell receptor beta chains came from one sample sequenced in a study of blood T cell repertoires in COVID-19. The table came from immunoSEQ multiplex PCR; TCRdb's copy has only in-frame clones and leaves some out. The sample yields 250,000 to 400,000 clones, about nine tenths seen once. Sequenced material: peripheral blood. These receptors all come from a woman aged 30 to 39 with COVID-19, enrolled during active disease.

This clone was detected only a few times. The chain recombines TRBV19 with TRBJ1-1; a possible D gene is TRBD1 (5 bases). Germline V gene data show CDR1 as LNHDA and CDR2 as SQIVND (reference sequence). The CDR3 length is 14 residues. Between the trimmed V and J ends, which lost 7 bases and 4 bases, there was a span of 16 bases. CDR3 nucleotide sequence: TGTGCCAGTACCGCCTCGGGGGGAGGCACTGAAGCTTTCTTT. This codes for CASTASGGGTEAFF.

This clone showed up many times. The chain links TRBV2 to TRBJ1-1; no definite D call. This CDR3 has 13 residues. Germline V gene sequence: CDR1 SNHLY, CDR2 FYNNEI. Trimming stripped 11 bases from V and 3 bases from J, with 16 bases between. CDR3 nucleotide sequence: TGTGCCTCCTCTCCGCGCGGGTACACTGAAGCTTTCTTT. Encoded protein: CASSPRGYTEAFF.

This CDR3 is CASSASGYGYTF. In nucleotides, the CDR3 is TGCGCCAGCAGTGCCAGCGGGTATGGCTACACCTTC. The J gene is TRBJ1-2, the V gene TRBV4-1, with unresolved D. The CDR3 covers 12 residues. Trimming left V 6 bases short and J 5 bases short, with 10 bases between. The germline gives CDR1 MGHRA, CDR2 YSYEKL.

The chain joins TRBV5-1 to TRBJ1-3; no definite D call. The CDR3 consists of 15 residues. The germline gives CDR1 SGHRS, CDR2 YFSETQ. V lost 0 bases and J lost 0, with 7 bases in between. This CDR3 reads CASSLAAGSGNTIYF. Here the CDR3 DNA reads TGCGCCAGCAGCTTGGCCGCGGGCTCTGGAAACACCATATATTTT.

For the CDR3, the DNA is TGTGCCACCAGCAGAGATATGGGGACAGGCGCCCTTTGGGGCTACACCTTC. It is translated as CATSRDMGTGALWGYTF. This chain uses TRBV15 with TRBJ1-2; 8 positions match TRBD1. This CDR3 comprises 17 residues. Per the germline V gene, CDR1 is LNHNV and CDR2 is YYDKDF (reference sequence). J gave up 8 bases and V 0 bases, and 14 bases lay outside the gene matches.

A word on this clone: Other nucleotide sequences from this sample produce the same CDR3. The V call is TRBV2, the J call TRBJ2-2; possible D gene TRBD2, 6 bases. The germline CDR1 and CDR2 sequences are SNHLY and FYNNEI. Trimming cost V 3 bases and J 5 bases, with 7 bases left between them. The CDR3 covers 13 residues. The CDR3 DNA reads as TGTGCCAGCAGTGAGGAGGGGACCGGGGAGCTGTTTTTT. It translates to CASSEEGTGELFF.

The chain links TRBV2 to TRBJ2-3; possible D gene TRBD2, 6 bases. CDR3 length: 15 residues. CDR1 is SNHLY, CDR2 FYNNEI, per germline. V was pared by 1 base and J by 4 bases, with 12 bases between. The CDR3 bases are TGTGCCAGCAGTGAAGAGGAATGGGGGGCAGATACGCAGTATTTT. The encoded protein is CASSEEEWGADTQYF. Complete variable domain (other parts from reference TRBV2 and TRBJ2-3): EPEVTQTPSHQVTQMGQEVILRCVPISNHLYFYWYRQILGQKVEFLVSFYNNEISEKSEIFDDQFSVERPDGSNFTLKIRSTKLEDSAMYFCASSEEEWGADTQYFGPGTRLTVL.

CDR3 sequence: CASSGDRAGETQYF. The CDR3 nucleotides read TGTGCCAGCAGCGGGGACAGGGCTGGGGAGACCCAGTACTTC. V usage is TRBV9 and J usage is TRBJ2-5; 9 bases map to TRBD1. V was clipped by 3 bases and J by 5 bases; unmatched bases: 5. Germline values: CDR1 SGDLS, CDR2 YYNGEE. The CDR3 spans 14 residues.

The J gene is TRBJ2-1, the V gene TRBV12-3 or TRBV12-4, with TRBD2 matching over 7 bases. J was trimmed by 7 bases and V by 2 bases; bases with no gene match: 2. The CDR3 is made up of 13 amino acids. CDR3 sequence (DNA): TGTGCCAGCAGTTTATGGGGGGGGAATGAGCAGTTCTTC. Its protein product is CASSLWGGNEQFF.

In nucleotides, the CDR3 is TGTGCCAGCAGTTACTCGAAAGGGACAGGTTATTCCGAGCAGTACTTC. Translation: CASSYSKGTGYSEQYF. The V gene is TRBV6-5, the J gene TRBJ2-7; 8 bases map to TRBD1. The ends lost 0 bases at V and 6 bases at J; junction bases unmatched: 10. The CDR3 has 16 amino acids. Per the germline V gene, CDR1 is MNHEY and CDR2 is SVGAGI.

The chain uses TRBV7-2 and TRBJ1-6; no clear D gene. With 5 bases removed from V and 7 bases from J, the gap between germline ends came to 24 bases. This CDR3 spans 18 amino acids. The germline CDR1 and CDR2 sequences are SGHTA and FQGNSA. The CDR3 loop reads CASSKDRTSGGRNSPLHF. CDR3 DNA sequence: TGTGCCAGCAGCAAGGACCGAACCAGCGGCGGCCGGAATTCACCCCTCCACTTT.

J is TRBJ1-1 and V is TRBV11-2, with 9 bases that match TRBD1. Looked up from germline, CDR1 is SGHAT and CDR2 is FQNNGV. The CDR3 runs 16 residues. The ends lost 1 base at V and 2 bases at J; junction bases unmatched: 5. The CDR3 is CASSLGGGQGNTEAFF. The CDR3 DNA reads TGTGCCAGCAGCTTAGGGGGGGGACAGGGAAACACTGAAGCTTTCTTT.

This sequence joins TRBV5-6 and TRBJ2-1; tentatively, D is TRBD2 (6 bases). Germline V CDR1 and CDR2: SGHDT, YYEEEE. V was shortened by 5 bases and J by 3 bases, with 12 bases between the two germline ends. The CDR3 has 14 amino acids. In DNA form, the CDR3 reads TGTGCCAGCAGACTCCGGGGAGGCTACAATGAGCAGTTCTTC. It is translated as CASRLRGGYNEQFF.

The rearrangement links TRBV27 to TRBJ2-2, with no clear D. CDR1 and CDR2 (germline): MNHEY, SMNVEV (reference sequence). The ends were cut back, 8 bases at V and 1 base at J, with 11 bases in the middle. CDR3 size: 14 residues. CDR3 amino acids: CASRTLGNTGELFF. The CDR3 DNA is TGTGCCAGCCGTACCCTAGGGAACACCGGGGAGCTGTTTTTT.

The chain couples TRBV19 to TRBJ2-1, with 8 bases lining up with TRBD1. V was pared by 5 bases and J by 9 bases, with 12 bases of the junction left unmatched. Per germline, CDR1 LNHDA and CDR2 SQIVND (reference sequence). This CDR3 region has 15 residues. This CDR3 is CASSGGQGWSVEQFF. CDR3 DNA sequence: TGTGCCAGTAGTGGAGGACAGGGTTGGAGCGTTGAGCAGTTCTTC.

This rearrangement joins TRBV4-3 to TRBJ2-1, with D hard to call. Germline CDR1 is LGHNA and CDR2 is YSLEER. V lost 0 bases to trimming and J lost 0 bases, with 6 bases between them. CDR3 length: 15 amino acids. The CDR3 loop reads CASSQDWPSYNEQFF. CDR3 DNA: TGCGCCAGCAGCCAAGATTGGCCCTCCTACAATGAGCAGTTCTTC.

The chain couples TRBV10-1 to TRBJ2-1, with 13 bases that match TRBD2. Germline values: CDR1 WNHNN, CDR2 SYGVQD (reference sequence). Trimming took 5 bases from V and 9 from J; bases not matched to a gene: 4. The CDR3 runs to 14 residues. In DNA, the CDR3 is TGCGCCAGCAGTCCGGGACTAGCGGGGCCTGAGCAGTTCTTC. It is translated as CASSPGLAGPEQFF.

This chain joins TRBV6-5 and TRBJ1-2, with D unclear. The V gene's germline CDR1 is MNHEY and CDR2 SVGAGI. The CDR3 runs to 12 residues. V was trimmed by 0 bases and J by 8 bases, leaving 7 bases between them. The CDR3 protein is CASSYSGRGYTF. DNA of the CDR3: TGTGCCAGCAGTTACTCTGGTAGAGGCTACACCTTC.

The V call is TRBV6-5, the J call TRBJ1-4, with D unclear. Trimming shortened V by 2 bases and J by 8 bases, and 12 bases separated the two germline ends. Germline-derived CDR1 and CDR2 are MNHEY and SVGAGI. This CDR3 has 14 amino acids. CDR3 bases: TGTGCCAGCAGTTACGGGCGTTACATGGAAAAACTGTTTTTT. It specifies CASSYGRYMEKLFF.

The chain recombines TRBV7-2 with TRBJ2-1, with TRBD2 matching 8 bases. The CDR3 is made up of 15 amino acids. From germline, CDR1 is SGHTA and CDR2 FQGNSA. Trimming at V came to 5 bases and at J to 6 bases, leaving 9 bases not matched to a gene. CDR3 DNA sequence: TGTGCCAGCAGCGCCGCTAGCGGGCGGATCAATGAGCAGTTCTTC. This encodes CASSAASGRINEQFF. The full variable domain, its missing parts supplied by reference TRBV7-2 and TRBJ2-1, is GAGVSQSPSNKVTEKGKDVELRCDPISGHTALYWYRQSLGQGLEFLIYFQGNSAPDKSGLPSDRFSAERTGGSVSTLTIQRTQQEDSAVYLCASSAASGRINEQFFGPGTRLTVL.

The genes are TRBV7-9 and TRBJ1-1; TRBD1 aligns across 8 bases. The length of the CDR3 is 15 residues. V lost 4 bases, J lost 4 bases, and 8 bases stayed unmatched. In germline, CDR1 is SEHNR, CDR2 FQNEAQ (reference sequence). The CDR3, as DNA: TGTGCCAGCAGCTCCGGACAGGGCGGACGCACTGAAGCTTTCTTT. It is translated as CASSSGQGGRTEAFF.

The gene calls are TRBV5-8 and TRBJ2-5; D unresolved. CDR1 SGHTS and CDR2 YDEGEE come from the germline V gene. The V gene lost 0 bases and the J gene lost 4 bases, with 13 bases spanning the gap. The CDR3 sequence is 15 residues long. The CDR3 DNA reads as TGTGCCAGCAGCTTGGGACCGGCGGTACCAGAGACCCAGTACTTC. It codes for CASSLGPAVPETQYF.

The rearrangement links TRBV19 to TRBJ1-6; D remains unclear. The V gene's germline CDR1 is LNHDA and CDR2 SQIVND (reference sequence). CDR3 size: 16 residues. Trimming removed 0 bases at V and 2 bases at J, with 8 bases between. The CDR3 spells CASSIEETAYNSPLHF. CDR3 coding DNA: TGTGCCAGTAGTATAGAAGAAACAGCCTATAATTCACCCCTCCACTTT.

The V gene is TRBV5-1, the J gene TRBJ1-4, with D uncertain. This CDR3 has 14 residues. Germline lookup yields CDR1 SGHRS and CDR2 YFSETQ. Trimming shortened V by 3 bases and J by 0 bases, and 6 bases separated the two germline ends. The CDR3 loop is CASSSLATNEKLFF. In nucleotides, the CDR3 is TGCGCCAGCAGCTCCCTCGCAACTAATGAAAAACTGTTTTTT.

The rearrangement joins TRBV6-5 to TRBJ1-1, with a weak D call TRBD1 (5 bases). The CDR3 sequence is 15 residues long. Between the trimmed V and J ends, which lost 2 bases and 3 bases, there was a span of 13 bases. Germline CDR1 and CDR2: MNHEY and SVGAGI. The CDR3 here is CASSYTTRGDTEAFF. The CDR3 DNA reads TGTGCCAGCAGTTACACGACACGGGGGGACACTGAAGCTTTCTTT.